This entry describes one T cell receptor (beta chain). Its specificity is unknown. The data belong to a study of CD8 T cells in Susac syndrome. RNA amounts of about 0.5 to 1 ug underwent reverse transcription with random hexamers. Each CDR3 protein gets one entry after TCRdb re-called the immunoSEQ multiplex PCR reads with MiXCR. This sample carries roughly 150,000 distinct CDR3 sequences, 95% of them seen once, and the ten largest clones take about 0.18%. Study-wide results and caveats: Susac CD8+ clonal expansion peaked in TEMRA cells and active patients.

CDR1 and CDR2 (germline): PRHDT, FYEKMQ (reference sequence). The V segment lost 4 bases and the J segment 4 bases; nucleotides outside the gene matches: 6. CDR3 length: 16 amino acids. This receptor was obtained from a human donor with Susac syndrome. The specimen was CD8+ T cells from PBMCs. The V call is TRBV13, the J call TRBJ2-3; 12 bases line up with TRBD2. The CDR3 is CASSSGLAGSADTQYF. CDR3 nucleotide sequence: TGTGCCAGCAGCTCCGGACTAGCGGGAAGCGCAGATACGCAGTATTTT.